This entry lists 27 T cell receptor beta chains sequenced from one sample in a study of untreated major depressive disorder. TCRdb keeps only in-frame clones here, not all; method: immunoSEQ multiplex PCR. The sample records 20,000 to 25,000 clones, more than 70% being singletons. Sequenced: CD4+ T cells from PBMCs. The receptors shown here come from a woman aged 25-40 years in good health.

The chain couples TRBV7-6 to TRBJ2-7, with 10 bases that match TRBD1. This CDR3 contains 17 residues. Germline-derived CDR1 and CDR2 are SGHVS and FNYEAQ. The junction had 12 bases not matched to a gene; V was cut back by 4 bases and J by 3 bases. The CDR3: CASSSTGGMRPNYEQYF. Written as DNA, the CDR3 is TGTGCCAGCAGCTCGACAGGGGGCATGAGACCGAACTACGAGCAGTACTTC.

The J gene is TRBJ1-1, the V gene TRBV6-5, with 8 bases aligning to TRBD1. The CDR3 spans 14 residues. Germline CDR1 reads MNHEY; CDR2 reads SVGAGI. The V and J ends lost 6 bases and 3 bases, in that order; junction bases with no gene match: 6. The CDR3 region has the DNA TGTGCCAGCAGCCACGGACAGGGAGACACTGAAGCTTTCTTT. It codes for CASSHGQGDTEAFF.

This chain connects TRBV5-5 to TRBJ2-7, with no clear D. The V and J ends lost 2 bases and 6 bases respectively, with 15 bases between them. The germline gives CDR1 SGHKS, CDR2 YYEKEE (reference sequence). The CDR3 runs to 14 residues. CDR3 nucleotide sequence: TGTGCCAGCAGCTTTGTTCAGGACGCCGGCGAGCAGTACTTC. Its protein product is CASSFVQDAGEQYF. The variable domain in full, with the rest retrieved from reference TRBV5-5 and TRBJ2-7, is DAGVTQSPTHLIKTRGQQVTLRCSPISGHKSVSWYQQVLGQGPQFIFQYYEKEERGRGNFPDRFSARQFPNYSSELNVNALLLGDSALYLCASSFVQDAGEQYFGPGTRLTVT.

In its sample, this clone was seen once. This chain joins TRBV29-1 and TRBJ1-1; 8 bases fit TRBD1. Germline CDR1 SQVTM, CDR2 ANQGSEA. With V trimmed by 5 bases and J by 2 bases, 10 bases remained unmatched. This CDR3 comprises 15 residues. In DNA form, the CDR3 reads TGCAGCGTTCAACCTGGGACAGGCTCCAACACTGAAGCTTTCTTT. It codes for CSVQPGTGSNTEAFF.

As regards this clone: Compared with germline, one end of the junction differs, possibly owing to a read error. The J gene is TRBJ2-3, the V gene TRBV30; TRBD2 aligns across 13 bases. The CDR3 extends over 14 amino acids. CDR1 is GTSNPN and CDR2 is SVGIG in the germline V gene (reference sequence). Here the CDR3 reads CAWSGRTSGGAKSF. The CDR3, as DNA: TGTGCCTGGAGTGGCAGAACTAGCGGGGGGGCTAAGTCATTT.

The CDR3 spells CASSEGWDSPLHF. The CDR3 DNA reads TGTGCCAGCAGTGAAGGATGGGATTCACCCCTCCACTTT. The chain recombines TRBV2 with TRBJ1-6; D not resolved. Trimming stripped 1 base from V and 8 bases from J, with 6 bases between. This CDR3 has 13 residues. Germline CDR1 and CDR2: SNHLY and FYNNEI.

The chain combines TRBV6-5 with TRBJ2-1; 10 bases map to TRBD2. Germline V gives CDR1 MNHEY, CDR2 SVGAGI. Germline trimming cut 5 bases from V and 7 bases from J; bases unmatched to any gene: 5. The CDR3 is 14 residues long. The CDR3 sequence is CASSPGLAMNEQFF. CDR3 nucleotide sequence: TGTGCCAGCAGTCCGGGACTAGCGATGAATGAGCAGTTCTTC.

The V and J genes are TRBV7-2 and TRBJ2-7, with D possibly being TRBD1 or TRBD2 (5 bases each). Germline V gives CDR1 SGHTA, CDR2 FQGNSA. V lost 4 bases and J lost 6, with 16 bases in between. The CDR3 has 14 amino acids. The CDR3, as DNA: TGTGCCAGCAGCTGGGACCCCACGCCCGGCGAGCAGTACTTC. It codes for CASSWDPTPGEQYF.

V usage is TRBV20-1 and J usage is TRBJ1-2; D is undetermined. From germline, CDR1 is DFQATT and CDR2 SNEGSKA (reference sequence). The length of the CDR3 is 11 residues. Trimming took 3 bases from V and 11 from J, leaving 13 bases between them. CDR3 sequence reads: CSARGGEDYTF. CDR3 nucleotide sequence: TGCAGTGCTAGGGGAGGAGAGGATTACACCTTC.

This clone has just one count. This chain joins TRBV5-6 and TRBJ2-7, with D perhaps matching TRBD1 (5 bases). This CDR3 contains 15 residues. With 0 bases removed from V and 2 bases from J, the gap between germline ends came to 12 bases. CDR1 and CDR2 from the germline V gene are SGHDT and YYEEEE. The CDR3 sequence: CASSLEGETAYEQYF. The CDR3 bases are TGTGCCAGCAGCTTGGAAGGGGAAACCGCCTACGAGCAGTACTTC.

V is TRBV7-2 and J is TRBJ2-7, with D unclear. The CDR3 sequence is 15 residues long. CDR1 is SGHTA and CDR2 is FQGNSA in the germline V gene. Trimming removed 3 bases at V and 4 bases at J, with 16 bases between. CDR3: CASSFDIRVSYEQYF. CDR3 coding DNA: TGTGCCAGCAGCTTTGATATACGGGTCTCATACGAGCAGTACTTC.

The rearrangement links TRBV7-2 to TRBJ1-6, with D unclear. With 0 bases removed from V and 8 bases from J, the gap between germline ends came to 14 bases. CDR1 SGHTA and CDR2 FQGNSA come from the germline V gene. The length of the CDR3 is 16 residues. The CDR3 loop is CASSLAPASGYSPLHF. CDR3 bases: TGTGCCAGCAGCTTAGCCCCCGCTTCGGGGTATTCACCCCTCCACTTT.

This clone was seen a handful of times. This chain links TRBV5-4 with TRBJ1-5, with no clear D. V lost 6 bases and J 4 bases, leaving 8 bases between the germline ends. The germline V gene encodes CDR1 SGHNT and CDR2 YYREEE (reference sequence). The CDR3 is 12 residues long. The CDR3 DNA reads as TGTGCCAGCAACTTACCTAATCAGCCCCAGCATTTT. Protein: CASNLPNQPQHF.

The chain is built from TRBV5-4 and TRBJ1-2; no reliable D call. CDR1 and CDR2 from the germline V gene are SGHNT and YYREEE (reference sequence). The CDR3 is made up of 14 amino acids. V lost 0 bases to trimming and J lost 2 bases, with 8 bases between them. The CDR3 DNA reads TGTGCCAGCAGCTTGGGGCAGGACAACTATGGCTACACCTTC. It encodes CASSLGQDNYGYTF.

In its sample, this clone was seen once. The chain carries TRBV27 and TRBJ1-4, with D possibly being TRBD1 (5 bases). Germline CDR1 and CDR2: MNHEY and SMNVEV (reference sequence). The germline V and J ends were trimmed by 4 bases and 7 bases, with 16 bases remaining between them. The CDR3 length is 15 residues. CDR3 bases: TGTGCCAGCAGTTGGAGTTTGGGGGGAGCTGAAAAACTGTTTTTT. It specifies CASSWSLGGAEKLFF.

The chain carries TRBV7-2 and TRBJ2-7, with D perhaps being TRBD1 or TRBD2 (5 bases each). This CDR3 has 14 residues. The germline V and J ends were trimmed by 4 bases and 1 base, with 11 bases remaining between them. CDR1 SGHTA and CDR2 FQGNSA come from the germline V gene. The CDR3: CASSWDGYSYEQYF. The CDR3 region has the DNA TGTGCCAGCAGCTGGGACGGATATTCCTACGAGCAGTACTTC.

The V and J genes are TRBV7-2 and TRBJ1-5, with D perhaps matching TRBD1 (5 bases). CDR1 is SGHTA and CDR2 is FQGNSA in the germline V gene. V was shortened by 0 bases and J by 0 bases, with 6 bases between the two germline ends. CDR3 length equals 15 residues. CDR3 protein: CASSLAGASNQPQHF. In DNA, the CDR3 is TGTGCCAGCAGCTTAGCAGGGGCTAGCAATCAGCCCCAGCATTTT. Using reference TRBV7-2 and TRBJ1-5 for the parts outside the CDR3, the full variable domain is GAGVSQSPSNKVTEKGKDVELRCDPISGHTALYWYRQSLGQGLEFLIYFQGNSAPDKSGLPSDRFSAERTGGSVSTLTIQRTQQEDSAVYLCASSLAGASNQPQHFGDGTRLSIL.

This clone showed up just once. The chain links TRBV2 to TRBJ2-3, with D perhaps TRBD2 (5 bases). Germline assignment: CDR1 SNHLY and CDR2 FYNNEI. V shed 0 bases and J shed 3 bases, with 10 bases lying between them. The CDR3 extends over 15 amino acids. The CDR3 loop is CASSEASRGTDTQYF. The CDR3 DNA reads TGTGCCAGCAGTGAAGCCTCTAGAGGGACAGATACGCAGTATTTT. The full variable domain, its missing parts supplied by reference TRBV2 and TRBJ2-3, is EPEVTQTPSHQVTQMGQEVILRCVPISNHLYFYWYRQILGQKVEFLVSFYNNEISEKSEIFDDQFSVERPDGSNFTLKIRSTKLEDSAMYFCASSEASRGTDTQYFGPGTRLTVL.

The chain links TRBV6-1 to TRBJ1-1; D ambiguous. Trimming removed 1 base from V and 8 bases from J, with 5 bases in between. The CDR3 sequence is 11 residues long. Germline V gene lookup returns CDR1 MNHNS and CDR2 SASEGT. The CDR3 bases are TGTGCCAGCAGTGAAGTGGCGGAAGCTTTCTTT. This codes for CASSEVAEAFF.

The rearrangement joins TRBV29-1 to TRBJ1-1; no clear D gene. With 3 bases removed from V and 0 bases from J, the gap between germline ends came to 8 bases. The CDR3 has 13 amino acids. Germline V gene data show CDR1 as SQVTM and CDR2 as ANQGSEA. This chain's CDR3 is CSVEKALNTEAFF. Written as DNA, the CDR3 is TGCAGCGTTGAGAAGGCCTTGAACACTGAAGCTTTCTTT.

The chain is built from TRBV7-8 and TRBJ1-1; TRBD1 aligns across 10 bases. J gave up 5 bases and V 0 bases, and 6 bases lay outside the gene matches. Germline V gene lookup returns CDR1 SGHVS and CDR2 FQNEAQ. This CDR3 comprises 16 residues. Written as DNA, the CDR3 is TGTGCCAGCAGCTTAGCCCAGGGACAGGGGATAACTGAAGCTTTCTTT. Translation: CASSLAQGQGITEAFF.

This chain uses TRBV7-2 with TRBJ2-7, with TRBD1 matching 8 bases. The CDR3 is 15 amino acids. The V gene end was trimmed by 4 bases and the J gene end by 5 bases; junction bases not matched to a gene: 10. Looked up from germline, CDR1 is SGHTA and CDR2 is FQGNSA. The CDR3, as DNA: TGTGCCAGCAGCTCTCGGACAGGGATCGTCAACGAGCAGTACTTC. This gives the protein CASSSRTGIVNEQYF.

CDR3 nucleotides: TGTGCCAGCAGCTTCAAATATGGCTACACCTTC. As protein: CASSFKYGYTF. The rearrangement links TRBV7-9 to TRBJ1-2; D gene uncertain. Germline V CDR1 and CDR2: SEHNR, FQNEAQ (reference sequence). The V gene lost 3 bases and the J gene lost 5 bases, with 4 bases spanning the gap. This CDR3 is built from 11 residues.

J is TRBJ2-7 and V is TRBV19; 11 nucleotides align to TRBD2. CDR3 length: 17 amino acids. Unmatched junction bases numbered 9, after V lost 3 bases and J lost 2 bases. Germline assignment: CDR1 LNHDA and CDR2 SQIVND (reference sequence). CDR3: CASSMVASGGKTYEQYF. The CDR3 DNA follows: TGTGCCAGTAGTATGGTGGCTAGCGGGGGGAAGACCTACGAGCAGTACTTC.

J is TRBJ2-5 and V is TRBV27; 8 positions agree with TRBD1. This CDR3 is built from 16 residues. V lost 5 bases and J lost 1; bases outside the gene matches: 9. Per the germline V gene, CDR1 is MNHEY and CDR2 is SMNVEV (reference sequence). The CDR3: CASSAGQGWSQETQYF. The CDR3 bases are TGTGCCAGCAGTGCCGGACAGGGCTGGAGCCAAGAGACCCAGTACTTC.

This clone has just a few counts. The chain recombines TRBV28 with TRBJ1-2, with a weak D call TRBD1 (5 bases). This CDR3 has 12 residues. V lost 1 base, J lost 11 bases, and 11 bases lay in between. CDR1 and CDR2 (germline): MDHEN, SYDVKM. The CDR3 region has the DNA TGTGCCAGCAGTTTATCCCAGGGACGGTACACCTTC. This codes for CASSLSQGRYTF.

The chain recombines TRBV7-2 with TRBJ1-6; TRBD1 matches at 8 bases. The germline CDR1 and CDR2 sequences are SGHTA and FQGNSA. The CDR3 totals 17 residues. The V and J ends lost 1 base and 3 bases, in that order; junction bases with no gene match: 5. The CDR3 protein is CASSLVAGQGYNSPLHF. The CDR3 bases are TGTGCCAGCAGCTTAGTAGCCGGACAGGGCTATAATTCACCCCTCCACTTT.